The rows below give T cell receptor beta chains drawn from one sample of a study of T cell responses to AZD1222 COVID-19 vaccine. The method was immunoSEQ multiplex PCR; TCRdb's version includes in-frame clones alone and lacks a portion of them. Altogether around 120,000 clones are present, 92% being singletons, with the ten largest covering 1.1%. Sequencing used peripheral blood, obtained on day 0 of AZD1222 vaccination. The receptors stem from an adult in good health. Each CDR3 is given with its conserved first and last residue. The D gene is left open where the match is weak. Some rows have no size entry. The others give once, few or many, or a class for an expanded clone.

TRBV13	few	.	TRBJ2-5	CASSLRLQETQYF	TGTGCCAGCAGCTTACGACTGCAAGAGACCCAGTACTTC
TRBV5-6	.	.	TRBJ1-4	CASSGRSMEKLFF	TGTGCCAGCAGCGGCCGTTCAATGGAAAAACTGTTTTTT
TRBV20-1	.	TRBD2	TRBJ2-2	CSASHFSGLADNTGELFF	TGCAGTGCTAGTCACTTCTCTGGACTAGCGGATAACACCGGGGAGCTGTTTTTT
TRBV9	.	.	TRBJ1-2	CASSAGWVDYGYTF	TGTGCCAGCAGCGCAGGGTGGGTAGACTATGGCTACACCTTC
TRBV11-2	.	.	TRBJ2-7	CASSVMRDKAYF	TGTGCCAGCAGCGTAATGCGGGACAAAGCGTACTTC
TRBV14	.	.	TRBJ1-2	CASSLRPDNYGYTF	TGTGCCAGCAGCCTTCGGCCAGATAACTATGGCTACACCTTC
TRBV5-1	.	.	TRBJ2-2	CASTPRTQNTGELFF	TGCGCCAGTACTCCCAGGACTCAAAACACCGGGGAGCTGTTTTTT
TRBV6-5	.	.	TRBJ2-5	CASGRGETQYF	TGTGCCAGCGGACGCGGGGAGACCCAGTACTTC
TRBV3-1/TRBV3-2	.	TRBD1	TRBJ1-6	CASSQWTGSYNSPLHF	TGTGCCAGCAGCCAGTGGACAGGCTCCTATAATTCACCCCTCCACTTT
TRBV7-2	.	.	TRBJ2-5	CASSLARAETQYF	TGTGCCAGCAGCTTAGCCCGTGCGGAGACCCAGTACTTC
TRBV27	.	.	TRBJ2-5	CASGRDFQETQYF	TGTGCCAGCGGTCGGGACTTCCAAGAGACCCAGTACTTC
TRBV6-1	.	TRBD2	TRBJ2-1	CASSESSGGVDYNEQFF	TGTGCCAGCAGTGAATCTAGCGGGGGTGTAGACTACAATGAGCAGTTCTTC
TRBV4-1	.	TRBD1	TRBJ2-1	CASSVHRGWYNEQFF	TGCGCCAGCAGCGTCCACAGGGGGTGGTACAATGAGCAGTTCTTC
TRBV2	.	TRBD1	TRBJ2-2	CASSRQGGDTGELFF	TGTGCCAGCAGTCGACAGGGTGGCGACACCGGGGAGCTGTTTTTT
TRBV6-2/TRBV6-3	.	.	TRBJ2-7	CASSWGSGGGEYEQYF	TGTGCCAGCAGTTGGGGGTCTGGAGGGGGCGAGTACGAGCAGTACTTC
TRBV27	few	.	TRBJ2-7	CASSLNSGGYYYEQYF	TGTGCCAGCAGTTTAAACTCCGGGGGTTATTACTACGAGCAGTACTTC
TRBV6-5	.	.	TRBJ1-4	CASRPWRGGNEKLFF	TGTGCCAGCAGGCCTTGGCGGGGAGGAAATGAAAAACTGTTTTTT
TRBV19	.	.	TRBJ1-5	CASGFNQPQHF	TGTGCCAGTGGATTCAATCAGCCCCAGCATTTT
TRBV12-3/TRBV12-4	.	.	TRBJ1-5	CASRENSNQPQHF	TGTGCCAGCAGGGAGAATAGCAATCAGCCCCAGCATTTT
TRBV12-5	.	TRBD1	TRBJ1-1	CASGWTSQGRDTEAFF	TGTGCTAGTGGTTGGACATCACAGGGGAGGGACACTGAAGCTTTCTTT
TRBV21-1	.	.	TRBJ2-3	CASSKVTIPRTDTQYF	TGTGCCAGCAGCAAAGTTACTATCCCACGCACAGATACGCAGTATTTT
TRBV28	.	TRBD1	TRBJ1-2	CASSLGDRGFGYTF	TGTGCCAGCAGTTTAGGGGACAGGGGCTTTGGCTACACCTTC
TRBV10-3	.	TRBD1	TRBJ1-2	CAISESGQGIYGYTF	TGTGCCATCAGTGAGTCCGGACAGGGTATCTATGGCTACACCTTC
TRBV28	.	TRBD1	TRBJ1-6	CASSLPDRGSSPLHF	TGTGCCAGCAGCCTACCGGACAGGGGATCCTCACCCCTCCACTTT
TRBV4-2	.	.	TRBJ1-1	CASSHLDRNTEAFF	TGTGCCAGCAGCCACCTCGACAGGAACACTGAAGCTTTCTTT
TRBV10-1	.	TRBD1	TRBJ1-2	CARDSKDRAPPYTF	TGCGCCAGGGATTCGAAGGACAGGGCGCCTCCCTACACCTTC
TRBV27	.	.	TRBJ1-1	CASSSANTEAFF	TGTGCCAGCAGTTCTGCGAACACTGAAGCTTTCTTT
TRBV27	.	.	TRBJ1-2	CASSLSGYGYTF	TGTGCCAGCAGTTTAAGTGGCTATGGCTACACCTTC
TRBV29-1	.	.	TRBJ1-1	CSVEVREHTEAFF	TGCAGCGTTGAGGTCAGGGAGCACACTGAAGCTTTCTTT
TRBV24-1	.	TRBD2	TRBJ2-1	CATSDQSGRWGYNEQFF	TGTGCCACCAGTGATCAAAGCGGGAGGTGGGGCTACAATGAGCAGTTCTTC
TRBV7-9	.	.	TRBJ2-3	CASSFFQGWGTDTQYF	TGTGCCAGCAGCTTCTTCCAGGGTTGGGGCACAGATACGCAGTATTTT
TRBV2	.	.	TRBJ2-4	CASRLHQNIQYF	TGTGCCAGCAGGCTTCACCAAAACATTCAGTACTTC
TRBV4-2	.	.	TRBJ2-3	CASSQDWTTDTQYF	TGTGCCAGCAGCCAAGATTGGACAACAGATACGCAGTATTTT
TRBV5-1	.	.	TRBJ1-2	CASSRGAGAYGYTF	TGCGCCAGCAGCCGTGGGGCGGGTGCCTATGGCTACACCTTC